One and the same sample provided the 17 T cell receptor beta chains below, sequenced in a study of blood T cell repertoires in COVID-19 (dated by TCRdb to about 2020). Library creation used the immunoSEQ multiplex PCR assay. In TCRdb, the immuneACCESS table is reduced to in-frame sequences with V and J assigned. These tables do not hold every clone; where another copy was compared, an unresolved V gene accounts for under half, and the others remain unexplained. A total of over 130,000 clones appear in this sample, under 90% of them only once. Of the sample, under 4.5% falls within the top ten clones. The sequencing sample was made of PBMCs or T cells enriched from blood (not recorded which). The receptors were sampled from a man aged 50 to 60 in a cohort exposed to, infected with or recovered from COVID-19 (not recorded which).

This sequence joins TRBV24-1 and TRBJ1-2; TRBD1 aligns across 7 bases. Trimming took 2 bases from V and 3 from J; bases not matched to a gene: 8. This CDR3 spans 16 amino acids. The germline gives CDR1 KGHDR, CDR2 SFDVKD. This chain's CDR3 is CATSDSPAGTDYGYTF. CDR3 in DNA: TGTGCCACCAGTGATTCCCCCGCCGGGACAGACTATGGCTACACCTTC.

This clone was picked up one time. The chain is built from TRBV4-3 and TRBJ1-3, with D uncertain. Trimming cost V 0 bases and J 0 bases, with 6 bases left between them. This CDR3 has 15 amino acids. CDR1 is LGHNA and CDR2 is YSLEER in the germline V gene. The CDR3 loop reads CASSQDRYSGNTIYF. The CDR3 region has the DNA TGCGCCAGCAGCCAAGATCGGTACTCTGGAAACACCATATATTTT.

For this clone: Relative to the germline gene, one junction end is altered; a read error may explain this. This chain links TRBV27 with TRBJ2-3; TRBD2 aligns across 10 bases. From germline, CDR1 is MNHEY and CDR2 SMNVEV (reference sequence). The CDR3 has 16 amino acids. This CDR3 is CASSSPGTSATNTQYF. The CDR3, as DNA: TGTGCCAGCAGTTCGCCCGGGACTAGCGCCACAAATACGCAGTATTTT.

The CDR3 DNA follows: TGTGCCAGCTCACATACAGGGGTCTATGGCTACACCTTC. It codes for CASSHTGVYGYTF. This chain joins TRBV18 and TRBJ1-2; 7 bases line up with TRBD1. Trimming removed 4 bases from V and 4 bases from J; junction bases left unmatched: 3. CDR1 and CDR2 from the germline V gene are KGHSH and LQKENI. The CDR3 runs 13 residues.

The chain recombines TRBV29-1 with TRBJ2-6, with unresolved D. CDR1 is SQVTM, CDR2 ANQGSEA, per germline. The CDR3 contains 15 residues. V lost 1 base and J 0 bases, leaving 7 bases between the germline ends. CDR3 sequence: CSVEAPGSGANVLTF. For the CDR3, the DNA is TGCAGCGTTGAAGCCCCAGGCTCTGGGGCCAACGTCCTGACTTTC. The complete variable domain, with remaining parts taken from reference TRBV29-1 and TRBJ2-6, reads SAVISQKPSRDICQRGTSLTIQCQVDSQVTMMFWYRQQPGQSLTLIATANQGSEATYESGFVIDKFPISRPNLTFSTLTVSNMSPEDSSIYLCSVEAPGSGANVLTFGAGSRLTVL.

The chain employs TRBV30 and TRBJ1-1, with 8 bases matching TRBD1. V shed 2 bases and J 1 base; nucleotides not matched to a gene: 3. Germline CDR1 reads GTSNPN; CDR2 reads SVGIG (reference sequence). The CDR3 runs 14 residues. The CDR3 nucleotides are TGTGCCTGGAGTCTGGGGACAGGGAACACTGAAGCTTTCTTT. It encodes CAWSLGTGNTEAFF.

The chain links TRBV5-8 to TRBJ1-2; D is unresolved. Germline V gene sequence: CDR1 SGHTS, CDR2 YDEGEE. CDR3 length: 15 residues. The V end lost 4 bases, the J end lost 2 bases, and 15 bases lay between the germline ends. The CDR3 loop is CASSPLDWSNYGYTF. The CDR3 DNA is TGTGCCAGCAGCCCCCTGGACTGGTCGAACTATGGCTACACCTTC.

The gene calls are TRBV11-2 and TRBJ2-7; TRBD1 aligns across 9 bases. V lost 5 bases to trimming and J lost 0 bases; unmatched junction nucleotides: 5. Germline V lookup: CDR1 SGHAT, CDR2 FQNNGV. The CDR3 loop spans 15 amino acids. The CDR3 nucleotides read TGTGCCAGCAGCGTTGACAGGGGGGTCTCCTACGAGCAGTACTTC. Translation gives CASSVDRGVSYEQYF. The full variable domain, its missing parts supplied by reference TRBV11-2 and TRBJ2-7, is EAGVAQSPRYKIIEKRQSVAFWCNPISGHATLYWYQQILGQGPKLLIQFQNNGVVDDSQLPKDRFSAERLKGVDSTLKIQPAKLEDSAVYLCASSVDRGVSYEQYFGPGTRLTVT.

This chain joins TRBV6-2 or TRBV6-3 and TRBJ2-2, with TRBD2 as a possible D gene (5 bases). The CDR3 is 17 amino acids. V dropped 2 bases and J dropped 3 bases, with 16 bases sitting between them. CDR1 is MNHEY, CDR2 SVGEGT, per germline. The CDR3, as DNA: TGTGCCAGCAGTTACGGTCGGTCGGGGATTGACACCGGGGAGCTGTTTTTT. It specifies CASSYGRSGIDTGELFF.

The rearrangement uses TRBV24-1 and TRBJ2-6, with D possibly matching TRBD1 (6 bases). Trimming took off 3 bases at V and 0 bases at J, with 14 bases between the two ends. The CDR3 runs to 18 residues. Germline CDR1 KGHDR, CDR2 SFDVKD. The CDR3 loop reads CATSDTRQVSSGANVLTF. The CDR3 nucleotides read TGTGCCACCAGTGATACCCGACAGGTTTCCTCTGGGGCCAACGTCCTGACTTTC.

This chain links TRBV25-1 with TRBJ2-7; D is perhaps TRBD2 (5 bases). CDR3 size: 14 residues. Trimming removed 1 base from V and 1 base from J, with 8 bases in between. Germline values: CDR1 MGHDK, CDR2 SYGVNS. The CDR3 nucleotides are TGTGCCAGCAGTGAATCAAGCGGATCCTACGAGCAGTACTTC. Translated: CASSESSGSYEQYF.

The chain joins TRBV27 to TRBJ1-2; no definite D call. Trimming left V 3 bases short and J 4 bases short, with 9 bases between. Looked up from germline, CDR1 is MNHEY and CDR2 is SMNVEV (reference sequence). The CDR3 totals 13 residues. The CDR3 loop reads CASSFSGSYGYTF. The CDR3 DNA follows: TGTGCCAGCAGTTTCTCCGGGAGCTATGGCTACACCTTC.

In DNA, the CDR3 is TGCGCCAGCAGTGGATCTAGCGGGGGTGGGCAAGATACGCAGTATTTT. Amino acids: CASSGSSGGGQDTQYF. The chain joins TRBV10-1 to TRBJ2-3; 10 nucleotides match TRBD2. Germline assignment: CDR1 WNHNN and CDR2 SYGVQD (reference sequence). After removal of 4 bases from V and 5 bases from J, the junction contained 9 bases not matched to a gene. The CDR3 length is 16 residues.

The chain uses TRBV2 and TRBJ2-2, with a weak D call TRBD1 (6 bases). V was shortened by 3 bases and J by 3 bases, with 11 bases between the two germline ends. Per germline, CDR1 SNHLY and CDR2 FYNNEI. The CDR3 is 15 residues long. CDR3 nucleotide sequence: TGTGCCAGCAGTGACAGGGGATACTACACCGGGGAGCTGTTTTTT. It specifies CASSDRGYYTGELFF.

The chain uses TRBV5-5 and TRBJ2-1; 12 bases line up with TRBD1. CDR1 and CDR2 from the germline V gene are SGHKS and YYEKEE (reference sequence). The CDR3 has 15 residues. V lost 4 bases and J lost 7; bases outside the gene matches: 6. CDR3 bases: TGTGCCAGCAGCCCGGGACAGGGGGCGAGGAATGAGCAGTTCTTC. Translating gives CASSPGQGARNEQFF.

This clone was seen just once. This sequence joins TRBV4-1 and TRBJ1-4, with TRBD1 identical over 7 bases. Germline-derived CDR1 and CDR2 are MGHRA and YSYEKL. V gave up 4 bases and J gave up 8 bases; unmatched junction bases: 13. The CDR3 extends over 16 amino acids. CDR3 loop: CASSLKEGAGYEKLFF. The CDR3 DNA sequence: TGCGCCAGCAGCCTAAAGGAGGGGGCGGGGTACGAAAAACTGTTTTTT.

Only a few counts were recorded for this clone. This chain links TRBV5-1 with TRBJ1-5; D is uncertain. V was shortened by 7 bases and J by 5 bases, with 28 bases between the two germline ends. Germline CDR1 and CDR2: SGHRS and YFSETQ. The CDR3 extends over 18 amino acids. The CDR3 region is CASGTKRHTDLTYQPQHF. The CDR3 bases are TGCGCCAGCGGAACAAAGCGGCATACGGACCTAACGTATCAGCCCCAGCATTTT.